One sample yielded the 32 T cell receptor beta chains listed below, sequenced in a study of blood T cell repertoires in COVID-19. Data came from immunoSEQ multiplex PCR; TCRdb stores just in-frame clones and leaves some out. This sample has a few hundred thousand clones, with 91% found just once. The sample taken for sequencing was PBMCs or T cells enriched from blood (not recorded which). The receptors were gathered from a human donor in a cohort exposed to, infected with or recovered from COVID-19 (not recorded which). The donor label of this sample is uncertain.

The chain recombines TRBV19 with TRBJ2-7, with 9 bases fitting TRBD1. J lost 5 bases, V lost 6 bases, and 8 bases had no gene match. CDR1 is LNHDA, CDR2 SQIVND, per germline (reference sequence). The CDR3 contains 14 residues. The CDR3 bases are TGTGCCAGTAGCCCGACAGGGGGAGCGGACGAGCAGTACTTC. Translation: CASSPTGGADEQYF.

This clone was counted a few times. This chain links TRBV3-1 (or the pseudogene TRBV3-2) with TRBJ2-7; no clear D gene. CDR3 length equals 14 residues. V lost 0 bases to trimming and J lost 0 bases, with 6 bases between them. Looked up from germline, CDR1 is LGHDT and CDR2 is YNNKEL (reference sequence). CDR3 region: CASSQESYSYEQYF. CDR3 coding DNA: TGTGCCAGCAGCCAAGAATCTTACTCCTACGAGCAGTACTTC.

V usage is TRBV21-1 and J usage is TRBJ1-5; TRBD1, the table's D call, was not compared with the DNA. TRBV21-1 is recorded as a pseudogene. This CDR3 is 17 amino acids long. The CDR3 DNA follows: TGTGACCGAACGAACCGGGACACCGGCTATAGCAATCAGCCCCAGCATTTT. Amino acid sequence: CDRTNRDTGYSNQPQHF.

There are a few counts of this clone. V usage is TRBV10-3 and J usage is TRBJ2-1, with 16 bases identical to TRBD2. V lost 6 bases and J lost 7; bases outside the gene matches: 6. The CDR3 sequence is 16 residues long. Germline values: CDR1 ENHRY, CDR2 SYGVKD. The CDR3 DNA is TGTGCCATCAGGGGACTAGCGGGGGGGCCAGGGAATGAGCAGTTCTTC. Encoded protein: CAIRGLAGGPGNEQFF.

This rearrangement joins TRBV19 to TRBJ2-2; TRBD2 aligns across 9 bases. V was clipped by 2 bases and J by 7 bases; unmatched bases: 5. Looked up from germline, CDR1 is LNHDA and CDR2 is SQIVND (reference sequence). This CDR3 region has 15 residues. CDR3 amino acids: CASSILAGDGGELFF. DNA of the CDR3: TGTGCCAGTAGTATATTAGCGGGGGATGGCGGGGAGCTGTTTTTT.

The chain uses TRBV5-1 and TRBJ2-5; TRBD1 might be the D (5 bases). Germline assignment: CDR1 SGHRS and CDR2 YFSETQ. V was shortened by 0 bases and J by 5 bases, with 11 bases between the two germline ends. This CDR3 has 14 residues. The CDR3 DNA follows: TGCGCCAGCAGCTTGGCCAGGGCCGGGGAGACCCAGTACTTC. Its protein is CASSLARAGETQYF.

The CDR3 protein is CASRNGVGGKNEKLFF. In nucleotides, the CDR3 is TGCGCCAGCAGAAACGGAGTAGGGGGTAAGAATGAAAAACTGTTTTTT. This rearrangement joins TRBV4-1 to TRBJ1-4, with TRBD1 as a possible D gene (6 bases). Between the trimmed V and J ends, which lost 6 bases and 5 bases, there was a span of 19 bases. The CDR3 consists of 16 residues. The germline gives CDR1 MGHRA, CDR2 YSYEKL.

The chain uses TRBV19 and TRBJ2-2; D is perhaps TRBD1 (5 bases). The CDR3 sequence is 15 residues long. The germline CDR1 and CDR2 sequences are LNHDA and SQIVND (reference sequence). The V end lost 5 bases, the J end lost 4 bases, and 14 bases lay between the germline ends. CDR3 sequence: CASSYRFLGTGELFF. CDR3 DNA sequence: TGTGCCAGTAGTTACAGGTTTCTCGGCACCGGGGAGCTGTTTTTT.

The rearrangement uses TRBV7-9 and TRBJ1-6; 10 bases line up with TRBD1. The CDR3 extends over 14 amino acids. Trimming removed 6 bases from V and 13 bases from J; junction bases left unmatched: 9. The germline CDR1 and CDR2 sequences are SEHNR and FQNEAQ (reference sequence). The CDR3 DNA reads TGTGCCAGCAGTTCTTCCGGGACAGGGGAGCCCCTCCACTTT. Its protein is CASSSSGTGEPLHF.

This sequence joins TRBV4-3 and TRBJ2-7; the D gene is possibly TRBD2 (5 bases). The germline V gene encodes CDR1 LGHNA and CDR2 YSLEER. V lost 11 bases and J lost 2, with 22 bases in between. The CDR3 extends over 15 amino acids. The CDR3 loop is CASCPRPAGPYEQYF. The DNA of the CDR3 is TGCGCCTCCTGCCCCCGCCCCGCGGGTCCCTACGAGCAGTACTTC.

This sequence joins TRBV9 and TRBJ2-7; 7 nucleotides line up with TRBD2. This CDR3 comprises 14 residues. The ends lost 2 bases at V and 3 bases at J; junction bases unmatched: 5. The germline gives CDR1 SGDLS, CDR2 YYNGEE. The CDR3 sequence: CASSVGGLSYEQYF. The CDR3 DNA reads TGTGCCAGCAGCGTGGGAGGGTTGAGCTACGAGCAGTACTTC.

CDR3 sequence reads: CASSSGGQGNNSPLHF. The CDR3 DNA sequence: TGTGCCAGCAGCTCAGGGGGCCAGGGTAATAATTCACCCCTCCACTTT. The chain uses TRBV7-9 and TRBJ1-6; TRBD1 agrees at 8 bases. The germline gives CDR1 SEHNR, CDR2 FQNEAQ (reference sequence). J was trimmed by 5 bases and V by 4 bases; bases with no gene match: 7. The CDR3 length is 16 residues.

This clone occurred once. The chain couples TRBV5-1 to TRBJ2-1, with D hard to call. The germline V gene has CDR1 SGHRS and CDR2 YFSETQ. The V end was cut by 4 bases, the J end by 0 bases, with 14 bases between. This CDR3 region has 16 residues. The CDR3 nucleotides are TGCGCCAGCAGCCTGGGCGCGGCAAGCTCCTACAATGAGCAGTTCTTC. Its translation: CASSLGAASSYNEQFF.

The rearrangement links TRBV19 to TRBJ2-1; TRBD2 is a possible D gene (7 bases). Germline loops: CDR1 LNHDA, CDR2 SQIVND (reference sequence). The CDR3 has 13 amino acids. The V and J ends lost 4 bases and 12 bases respectively, with 16 bases between them. This CDR3 reads CASSTPPGGGQFF. CDR3 DNA sequence: TGTGCCAGTAGTACCCCGCCGGGGGGCGGGCAGTTCTTC.

This rearrangement joins TRBV24-1 to TRBJ2-2; 8 bases are a match to TRBD1. Per the germline V gene, CDR1 is KGHDR and CDR2 is SFDVKD. Trimming cost V 9 bases and J 0 bases; bases outside gene matches: 2. CDR3 length: 14 residues. CDR3 residues: CATAGGSNTGELFF. CDR3 nucleotide sequence: TGTGCCACCGCAGGGGGCTCGAACACCGGGGAGCTGTTTTTT.

CDR3 protein: CASSFHIGADYGYTF. CDR3 sequence (DNA): TGTGCCAGCAGTTTCCACATCGGCGCGGACTATGGCTACACCTTC. This rearrangement joins TRBV27 to TRBJ1-2; D gene uncertain. Germline CDR1 reads MNHEY; CDR2 reads SMNVEV (reference sequence). Trimming took 3 bases from V and 3 from J, leaving 14 bases between them. The CDR3 runs to 15 residues.

The chain carries TRBV7-3 and TRBJ2-5, with TRBD2 matching 11 bases. The V gene end was trimmed by 3 bases and the J gene end by 4 bases; junction bases not matched to a gene: 7. Germline CDR1 and CDR2: SGHTA and FQGTGA. The CDR3 runs to 16 residues. CDR3 residues: CASSLVSGGAGETQYF. The DNA of the CDR3 is TGTGCCAGCAGCTTGGTTAGCGGGGGGGCCGGAGAGACCCAGTACTTC.

V gene TRBV5-4 combines with J gene TRBJ2-3; no firm D call. V was cut by 2 bases and J by 0 bases, with 10 bases left in between. The CDR3 runs 15 residues. CDR1 is SGHNT, CDR2 YYREEE, per germline (reference sequence). CDR3 coding DNA: TGTGCCAGCAGCTTAAAACTCCATAGCACAGATACGCAGTATTTT. Translation gives CASSLKLHSTDTQYF.

The rearrangement uses TRBV15 and TRBJ2-3; 16 bases fit TRBD2. The trim removed 6 bases at V and 4 bases at J, leaving 13 bases unmatched. The CDR3 totals 19 residues. Germline loops: CDR1 LNHNV, CDR2 YYDKDF (reference sequence). CDR3 amino acids: CATRDPGLAGGRSSDTQYF. CDR3 nucleotide sequence: TGTGCCACCAGGGATCCGGGACTAGCGGGGGGGCGGTCGTCAGATACGCAGTATTTT.

The chain carries TRBV18 and TRBJ2-7; 7 positions agree with TRBD1. This CDR3 comprises 13 residues. The V segment lost 5 bases and the J segment 4 bases; nucleotides outside the gene matches: 5. CDR1 is KGHSH, CDR2 LQKENI, per germline. CDR3 sequence (DNA): TGTGCCAGCTCAGAAGGACAGGAGTACGAGCAGTACTTC. Residues: CASSEGQEYEQYF.

J is TRBJ2-7 and V is TRBV3-1 (or the pseudogene TRBV3-2); the match to TRBD2 covers 7 bases. CDR3 length: 15 residues. The V gene end was trimmed by 6 bases and the J gene end by 0 bases; junction bases not matched to a gene: 8. CDR1 is LGHDT, CDR2 YNNKEL, per germline (reference sequence). CDR3: CASRPWRGSSYEQYF. DNA of the CDR3: TGTGCCAGCAGACCGTGGCGGGGGTCCTCCTACGAGCAGTACTTC.

The genes are TRBV9 and TRBJ1-4, with D possibly matching TRBD1 (6 bases). The V end was cut by 5 bases, the J end by 0 bases, with 11 bases between. This CDR3 comprises 15 residues. Per germline, CDR1 SGDLS and CDR2 YYNGEE. CDR3 nucleotides: TGTGCCAGCAGGGCAGGGGCTGCAACTAATGAAAAACTGTTTTTT. Translated: CASRAGAATNEKLFF. Looking up the rest from reference TRBV9 and TRBJ1-4 gives the full variable domain: DSGVTQTPKHLITATGQRVTLRCSPRSGDLSVYWYQQSLDQGLQFLIQYYNGEERAKGNILERFSAQQFPDLHSELNLSSLELGDSALYFCASRAGAATNEKLFFGSGTQLSVL.

This clone was counted between two and nine times. Other nucleotide sequences in the sample specify the same CDR3. The chain uses TRBV6-1 and TRBJ1-2; 8 bases match TRBD1. The CDR3 is 15 residues long. Germline values: CDR1 MNHNS, CDR2 SASEGT. V lost 3 bases and J lost 4; bases outside the gene matches: 7. The CDR3 here is CASSEGTGGSYGYTF. CDR3 DNA: TGTGCCAGCAGTGAGGGGACAGGAGGTAGCTATGGCTACACCTTC.

The V and J genes are TRBV19 and TRBJ1-2; 7 bases fit TRBD1. Germline assignment: CDR1 LNHDA and CDR2 SQIVND (reference sequence). V trimming: 5 bases; J trimming: 8 bases; junction bases outside the gene matches: 8. This CDR3 has 13 amino acids. CDR3 loop: CASSPDRATGYTF. The CDR3 DNA sequence: TGTGCCAGTAGTCCCGACAGGGCAACCGGCTACACCTTC.

This chain joins TRBV5-1 and TRBJ1-2; D is unresolved. This CDR3 has 15 residues. Germline V gene sequence: CDR1 SGHRS, CDR2 YFSETQ. V dropped 2 bases and J dropped 2 bases, with 13 bases sitting between them. The CDR3 sequence: CASSLGGTDNYGYTF. CDR3 coding DNA: TGCGCCAGCAGCTTAGGAGGTACGGACAACTATGGCTACACCTTC. Complete variable domain (other parts from reference TRBV5-1 and TRBJ1-2): KAGVTQTPRYLIKTRGQQVTLSCSPISGHRSVSWYQQTPGQGLQFLFEYFSETQRNKGNFPGRFSGRQFSNSRSEMNVSTLELGDSALYLCASSLGGTDNYGYTFGSGTRLTVV.

The chain combines TRBV27 with TRBJ1-5; 8 bases align to TRBD1. Germline values: CDR1 MNHEY, CDR2 SMNVEV (reference sequence). Trimming cost V 7 bases and J 7 bases; bases outside gene matches: 9. The CDR3 covers 14 residues. CDR3 in amino acids: CASMDRDTLQPQHF. DNA for the CDR3: TGTGCCAGCATGGACAGGGATACTTTACAGCCCCAGCATTTT.

The chain recombines TRBV30 with TRBJ1-4; 7 bases map to TRBD1. Germline lookup yields CDR1 GTSNPN and CDR2 SVGIG (reference sequence). V was pared by 2 bases and J by 8 bases, with 8 bases of the junction left unmatched. The CDR3 loop spans 14 amino acids. The CDR3 reads CAWSPGQPVEKLFF. CDR3 in DNA: TGTGCCTGGAGTCCGGGACAGCCTGTGGAAAAACTGTTTTTT. Full variable domain (rest looked up from reference TRBV30 and TRBJ1-4): SQTIHQWPATLVQPVGSPLSLECTVEGTSNPNLYWYRQAAGRGLQLLFYSVGIGQISSEVPQNLSASRPQDRQFILSSKKLLLSDSGFYLCAWSPGQPVEKLFFGSGTQLSVL.

This chain joins TRBV7-9 and TRBJ2-7, with no clear D. Deletions cut 5 bases from V and 2 bases from J, with 7 bases between. The CDR3 loop spans 12 amino acids. Germline V gene sequence: CDR1 SEHNR, CDR2 FQNEAQ (reference sequence). CDR3 loop: CASSKGPYEQYF. DNA for the CDR3: TGTGCCAGCAGCAAAGGGCCCTACGAGCAGTACTTC.

The V call is TRBV4-1, the J call TRBJ1-3; D is perhaps TRBD1 (5 bases). Germline loops: CDR1 MGHRA, CDR2 YSYEKL. V dropped 1 base and J dropped 4 bases, with 17 bases sitting between them. This CDR3 has 17 residues. The CDR3 here is CASSQGILPGEGNTIYF. CDR3 in DNA: TGCGCCAGCAGCCAAGGGATTTTACCGGGGGAAGGAAACACCATATATTTT.

This chain joins TRBV29-1 and TRBJ1-2; 7 bases map to TRBD1. Trimming removed 5 bases from V and 5 bases from J; junction bases left unmatched: 11. This CDR3 has 14 residues. Germline V gene data show CDR1 as SQVTM and CDR2 as ANQGSEA. CDR3 region: CSVHGTGQSYGYTF. CDR3 coding DNA: TGCAGCGTTCATGGTACGGGACAGTCGTATGGCTACACCTTC.

This chain joins TRBV7-9 and TRBJ1-6; 7 positions agree with TRBD1. Germline CDR1 is SEHNR and CDR2 is FQNEAQ (reference sequence). The CDR3 is 16 amino acids. With 4 bases clipped from V and 4 bases from J, the junction kept 7 bases outside the gene matches. CDR3 DNA sequence: TGTGCCAGCAGCTCCACAGGGACAGCGTATAATTCACCCCTCCACTTT. Translated: CASSSTGTAYNSPLHF.

V and J are TRBV2 and TRBJ2-3; TRBD1 matches 9 bases. CDR1 is SNHLY and CDR2 is FYNNEI in the germline V gene. The CDR3 spans 19 residues. V lost 4 bases to trimming and J lost 1 base; unmatched junction nucleotides: 15. Here the CDR3 DNA reads TGTGCCAGCAGTGGGCTGGGACAGGGTCGGCAGATGCGCACAGATACGCAGTATTTT. It yields the protein CASSGLGQGRQMRTDTQYF.